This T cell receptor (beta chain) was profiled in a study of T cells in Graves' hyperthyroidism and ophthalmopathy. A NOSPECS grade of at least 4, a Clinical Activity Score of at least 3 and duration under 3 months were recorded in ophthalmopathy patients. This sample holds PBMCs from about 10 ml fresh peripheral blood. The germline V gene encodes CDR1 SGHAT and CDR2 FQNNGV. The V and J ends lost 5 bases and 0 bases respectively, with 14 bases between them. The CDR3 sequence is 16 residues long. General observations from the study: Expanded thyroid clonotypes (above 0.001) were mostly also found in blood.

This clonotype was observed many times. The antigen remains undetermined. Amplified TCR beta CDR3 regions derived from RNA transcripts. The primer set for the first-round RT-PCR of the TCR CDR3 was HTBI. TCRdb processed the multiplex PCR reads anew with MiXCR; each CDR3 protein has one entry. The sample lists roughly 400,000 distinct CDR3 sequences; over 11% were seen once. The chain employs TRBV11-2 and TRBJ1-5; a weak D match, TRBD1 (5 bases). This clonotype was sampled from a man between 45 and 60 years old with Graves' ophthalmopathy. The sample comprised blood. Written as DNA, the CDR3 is TGTGCCAGCAGCCAAGGACACATATATAGCAATCAGCCCCAGCATTTT. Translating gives CASSQGHIYSNQPQHF.